A single sample gave rise to the 28 T cell receptor beta chains below, sequenced in a study of CD4 T cells in relation to SARS-CoV-2 and coronaviruses. Profiled with immunoSEQ multiplex PCR; TCRdb holds only in-frame clones, not every one. This sample has roughly 30,000 clones, with about 79% found just once. These receptors have no identified antigens. Unexposed donor CD4+ T cells date from 2011-2018, before the COVID-19 pandemic. The cells were cultured for under twelve days before CD4+ T cells were isolated. The sample consisted of CD4+ T cells from PBMCs, cultured in vitro. These receptors came from a human donor in good health.

This chain uses TRBV19 with TRBJ1-6, with no clear D. The CDR3 consists of 13 residues. V lost 4 bases, J lost 3 bases, and 4 bases lay in between. CDR1 is LNHDA and CDR2 is SQIVND in the germline V gene (reference sequence). The CDR3 protein is CASSTGYNSPLHF. CDR3 nucleotide sequence: TGTGCCAGTAGTACAGGCTATAATTCACCCCTCCACTTT.

This sequence joins TRBV18 and TRBJ1-1; no definite D call. The CDR3 runs to 14 residues. Per germline, CDR1 KGHSH and CDR2 LQKENI. V shed 4 bases and J shed 2 bases, with 11 bases lying between them. CDR3 DNA: TGTGCCAGCTCACTGGAGAGGGCCAACACTGAAGCTTTCTTT. This sequence encodes CASSLERANTEAFF.

The CDR3 protein is CASRGTGLNYGYTF. The DNA of the CDR3 is TGTGCCAGCAGGGGGACAGGGCTGAACTATGGCTACACCTTC. The chain couples TRBV25-1 to TRBJ1-2; 9 nucleotides line up with TRBD1. Germline CDR1 is MGHDK and CDR2 is SYGVNS. This CDR3 has 14 amino acids. J gave up 2 bases and V 6 bases, and 4 bases lay outside the gene matches.

The V call is TRBV11-2, the J call TRBJ1-4, with D possibly matching TRBD1 (5 bases). CDR3 length equals 14 residues. Germline CDR1 SGHAT, CDR2 FQNNGV. Trimming stripped 6 bases from V and 8 bases from J, with 16 bases between. In DNA form, the CDR3 reads TGTGCCAGCAGACGTCCCGGGACCAAAGAAAAACTGTTTTTT. Amino acid sequence: CASRRPGTKEKLFF. Complete variable domain (other parts from reference TRBV11-2 and TRBJ1-4): EAGVAQSPRYKIIEKRQSVAFWCNPISGHATLYWYQQILGQGPKLLIQFQNNGVVDDSQLPKDRFSAERLKGVDSTLKIQPAKLEDSAVYLCASRRPGTKEKLFFGSGTQLSVL.

This clone rates as medium-sized. V gene TRBV6-5 combines with J gene TRBJ1-1; TRBD1 might be the D (6 bases). Looked up from germline, CDR1 is MNHEY and CDR2 is SVGAGI. CDR3 length equals 14 residues. Trimming took off 7 bases at V and 0 bases at J, with 12 bases between the two ends. The CDR3 reads CASNKGHLNTEAFF. The CDR3 coding sequence is TGTGCCAGCAACAAGGGACACCTGAACACTGAAGCTTTCTTT.

This clone was detected only a few times. The rearrangement joins TRBV7-2 to TRBJ2-7; D tentatively fits TRBD1 or TRBD2 (6 bases each). Germline V CDR1 and CDR2: SGHTA, FQGNSA. This CDR3 has 15 residues. V lost 1 base and J 1 base, leaving 11 bases between the germline ends. The CDR3 DNA reads as TGTGCCAGCAGCTTAGACGGGGGCTTATCCTACGAGCAGTACTTC. Protein product: CASSLDGGLSYEQYF. Based on the CDR3 plus reference TRBV7-2 and TRBJ2-7, the full variable domain is GAGVSQSPSNKVTEKGKDVELRCDPISGHTALYWYRQSLGQGLEFLIYFQGNSAPDKSGLPSDRFSAERTGGSVSTLTIQRTQQEDSAVYLCASSLDGGLSYEQYFGPGTRLTVT.

This clone has just one count. This sequence joins TRBV6-5 and TRBJ1-5, with D unclear. Germline CDR1 MNHEY, CDR2 SVGAGI. V lost 6 bases and J lost 0, with 9 bases in between. This CDR3 spans 14 amino acids. CDR3 region: CASSSGISNQPQHF. CDR3 in DNA: TGTGCCAGCAGCTCAGGTATTAGCAATCAGCCCCAGCATTTT.

This chain joins TRBV10-3 and TRBJ1-2; TRBD1 is a possible D gene (5 bases). V shed 3 bases and J shed 4 bases, with 12 bases lying between them. The CDR3 loop spans 14 amino acids. The germline CDR1 and CDR2 sequences are ENHRY and SYGVKD. The CDR3 reads CAISEGQGGYGYTF. DNA of the CDR3: TGTGCCATCAGTGAAGGGCAGGGAGGCTATGGCTACACCTTC.

This rearrangement joins TRBV30 to TRBJ1-2, with D unclear. The CDR3 consists of 12 residues. Trimming left V 2 bases short and J 2 bases short, with 6 bases between. Per germline, CDR1 GTSNPN and CDR2 SVGIG (reference sequence). In nucleotides, the CDR3 is TGTGCCTGGAGTTGGCGCAACTATGGCTACACCTTC. Translated, it gives CAWSWRNYGYTF.

The V and J genes are TRBV7-8 and TRBJ1-1; D might be TRBD1 (6 bases). V lost 5 bases and J 11 bases, leaving 21 bases between the germline ends. This CDR3 contains 14 residues. Germline V gene data show CDR1 as SGHVS and CDR2 as FQNEAQ. The CDR3 reads CASSPRGGSLGAFF. The CDR3 nucleotides are TGTGCCAGCAGCCCCCGTGGGGGCTCCCTGGGGGCTTTCTTT.

The V call is TRBV19, the J call TRBJ2-1, with 9 bases that match TRBD1. The V gene's germline CDR1 is LNHDA and CDR2 SQIVND (reference sequence). CDR3 length: 15 residues. The V and J ends lost 3 bases and 3 bases, in that order; junction bases with no gene match: 3. The CDR3 is CASSMEGQGYNEQFF. The CDR3 DNA reads as TGTGCCAGTAGTATGGAGGGACAGGGCTACAATGAGCAGTTCTTC. Together with reference TRBV19 and TRBJ2-1, the CDR3 gives the full variable domain: DGGITQSPKYLFRKEGQNVTLSCEQNLNHDAMYWYRQDPGQGLRLIYYSQIVNDFQKGDIAEGYSVSREKKESFPLTVTSAQKNPTAFYLCASSMEGQGYNEQFFGPGTRLTVL.

This chain joins TRBV23-1 and TRBJ2-3; possibly TRBD2 for D (5 bases). TRBV23-1 is labeled an ORF, and its function is uncertain. The V gene lost 4 bases and the J gene lost 8 bases, with 19 bases spanning the gap. The CDR3 is made up of 15 amino acids. CDR3 residues: CASSRTGIREGTQYF. The CDR3 DNA reads as TGCGCCAGCAGTCGAACCGGGATCCGTGAGGGTACGCAGTATTTT.

This rearrangement joins TRBV6-1 to TRBJ2-7, with 7 bases matching TRBD1. The CDR3 contains 14 residues. Germline lookup yields CDR1 MNHNS and CDR2 SASEGT. V gave up 6 bases and J gave up 5 bases; unmatched junction bases: 10. CDR3 region: CASSLTGTANEQYF. As DNA, the CDR3 is TGTGCCAGCAGCCTAACTGGGACAGCAAACGAGCAGTACTTC.

This chain connects TRBV2 to TRBJ2-1, with D perhaps matching TRBD2 (6 bases). Trimming shortened V by 6 bases and J by 7 bases, and 13 bases separated the two germline ends. Per germline, CDR1 SNHLY and CDR2 FYNNEI. The CDR3 is 13 amino acids. CDR3 region: CASSHGTRNEQFF. CDR3 DNA: TGTGCCAGCAGCCACGGGACTCGGAATGAGCAGTTCTTC.

This clone came up once. The gene calls are TRBV3-1 (or the pseudogene TRBV3-2) and TRBJ2-7; TRBD2 might be the D (5 bases). The V gene's germline CDR1 is LGHDT and CDR2 YNNKEL (reference sequence). V shed 0 bases and J shed 8 bases, with 11 bases lying between them. The CDR3 is 13 residues long. In DNA, the CDR3 is TGTGCCAGCAGCCAAGATAATGGGAGAAAGCAGTACTTC. It is translated as CASSQDNGRKQYF.

The V and J genes are TRBV18 and TRBJ2-4; TRBD2 matches at 11 bases. This CDR3 spans 14 amino acids. CDR1 and CDR2 from the germline V gene are KGHSH and LQKENI. V lost 6 bases, J lost 8 bases, and 6 bases stayed unmatched. CDR3 coding DNA: TGTGCCAGCTCGCCTACTAGCGGGAGCGACATTCAGTACTTC. Amino acid sequence: CASSPTSGSDIQYF.

The gene calls are TRBV6-5 and TRBJ1-2; 9 bases match TRBD1. J lost 5 bases, V lost 2 bases, and 3 bases had no gene match. CDR3 length: 14 amino acids. Germline V gene sequence: CDR1 MNHEY, CDR2 SVGAGI. The CDR3 reads CASSYTDRGYGYTF. CDR3 coding DNA: TGTGCCAGCAGTTACACGGACAGGGGATATGGCTACACCTTC.

This clone was observed once. The V and J genes are TRBV6-6 and TRBJ2-7; perhaps TRBD2 as D (5 bases). The germline V and J ends were trimmed by 0 bases and 2 bases, with 5 bases remaining between them. CDR1 is MNHNY, CDR2 SVGAGI, per germline (reference sequence). This CDR3 has 13 amino acids. The CDR3: CASSYSRAYEQYF. In DNA form, the CDR3 reads TGTGCCAGCAGTTACTCGCGGGCCTACGAGCAGTACTTC.

The chain carries TRBV4-3 and TRBJ2-5, with 8 nucleotides matching TRBD2. The V gene's germline CDR1 is LGHNA and CDR2 YSLEER. The CDR3 is 18 residues long. The V segment lost 0 bases and the J segment 2 bases; nucleotides outside the gene matches: 11. The CDR3 nucleotides read TGCGCCAGCAGCCAAGATTGGGCGGGGGGCCCATTACAAGAGACCCAGTACTTC. It yields the protein CASSQDWAGGPLQETQYF.

The J gene is TRBJ2-3, the V gene TRBV6-2 or TRBV6-3; TRBD2 matches at 16 bases. This CDR3 is 17 amino acids long. Trimming took 4 bases from V and 4 from J; bases not matched to a gene: 5. The germline V gene has CDR1 MNHEY and CDR2 SVGEGT. The CDR3 DNA is TGTGCCAGCAGTTCCCCGGGACTAGCGGGGGGGTCAGATACGCAGTATTTT. Its protein product is CASSSPGLAGGSDTQYF.

This clone appeared once. This chain links TRBV7-8 with TRBJ1-4; D gene uncertain. V shed 5 bases and J shed 4 bases, with 11 bases lying between them. Germline V CDR1 and CDR2: SGHVS, FQNEAQ. The CDR3 length is 14 residues. CDR3 region: CASSPGEFNEKLFF. The CDR3 DNA reads TGTGCCAGCAGCCCTGGGGAGTTTAATGAAAAACTGTTTTTT.

V usage is TRBV6-6 and J usage is TRBJ2-7; 13 nucleotides match TRBD2. The CDR3 runs 17 residues. Germline trimming cut 5 bases from V and 1 base from J; bases unmatched to any gene: 8. Germline loops: CDR1 MNHNY, CDR2 SVGAGI (reference sequence). CDR3 sequence: CASSLTSGRRLSYEQYF. The CDR3 bases are TGTGCCAGCAGTCTGACTAGCGGGAGGCGTCTTTCCTACGAGCAGTACTTC.

The gene calls are TRBV19 and TRBJ2-1; D is undetermined. CDR1 is LNHDA and CDR2 is SQIVND in the germline V gene (reference sequence). The CDR3 runs 11 residues. The germline V and J ends were trimmed by 9 bases and 9 bases, with 12 bases remaining between them. The CDR3 is CASQLDVEQFF. CDR3 coding DNA: TGTGCCAGCCAATTAGACGTTGAGCAGTTCTTC.

The V and J genes are TRBV6-5 and TRBJ2-7; weak D call: TRBD1 (6 bases). The CDR3 sequence is 14 residues long. Per germline, CDR1 MNHEY and CDR2 SVGAGI. Trimming took off 6 bases at V and 4 bases at J, with 16 bases between the two ends. This CDR3 is CASSPGTPSYEQYF. The DNA of the CDR3 is TGTGCCAGCAGCCCCGGGACACCGAGTTACGAGCAGTACTTC.

The J gene is TRBJ2-2, the V gene TRBV7-3, with 7 positions matching TRBD1. V trimming: 4 bases; J trimming: 5 bases; junction bases outside the gene matches: 13. Germline V gene lookup returns CDR1 SGHTA and CDR2 FQGTGA. This CDR3 has 17 amino acids. The CDR3 DNA follows: TGTGCCAGCAGCTCTTTTTCCGGACAGGTCCAAACCGGGGAGCTGTTTTTT. Protein product: CASSSFSGQVQTGELFF.

The chain combines TRBV7-2 with TRBJ2-1; D is tentatively TRBD1 or TRBD2 (6 bases each). CDR1 is SGHTA and CDR2 is FQGNSA in the germline V gene. CDR3 length: 18 amino acids. The V end was cut by 4 bases, the J end by 4 bases, with 23 bases between. CDR3 sequence (DNA): TGTGCCAGCAGCTCCACTGGGGGCCGGGACTTACTTTACAATGAGCAGTTCTTC. Protein: CASSSTGGRDLLYNEQFF.

V and J are TRBV6-6 and TRBJ2-1; 7 positions match TRBD2. In germline, CDR1 is MNHNY, CDR2 SVGAGI (reference sequence). This CDR3 is 13 amino acids long. V was pared by 6 bases and J by 8 bases, with 7 bases of the junction left unmatched. The CDR3 nucleotides are TGTGCCAGCAGATGGCGGGGGTCGGATGAGCAGTTCTTC. Amino acids: CASRWRGSDEQFF.

V usage is TRBV5-1 and J usage is TRBJ2-3; possibly TRBD2 for D (6 bases). From germline, CDR1 is SGHRS and CDR2 YFSETQ. V lost 0 bases and J 0 bases, leaving 14 bases between the germline ends. The CDR3 loop spans 17 amino acids. DNA of the CDR3: TGCGCCAGCAGCTTGGTCGGGAGAGGAGGGAGCACAGATACGCAGTATTTT. Translation gives CASSLVGRGGSTDTQYF.